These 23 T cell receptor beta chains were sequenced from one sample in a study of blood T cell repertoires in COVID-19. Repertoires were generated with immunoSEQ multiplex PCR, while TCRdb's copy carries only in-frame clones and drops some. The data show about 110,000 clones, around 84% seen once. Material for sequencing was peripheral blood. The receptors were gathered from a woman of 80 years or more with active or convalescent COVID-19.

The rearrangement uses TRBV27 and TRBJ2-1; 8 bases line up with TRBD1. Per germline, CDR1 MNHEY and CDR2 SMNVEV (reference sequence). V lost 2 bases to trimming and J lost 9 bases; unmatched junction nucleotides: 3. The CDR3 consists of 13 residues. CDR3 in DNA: TGTGCCAGCAGTTTAGCAGGGGGCATTGAGCAGTTCTTC. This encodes CASSLAGGIEQFF.

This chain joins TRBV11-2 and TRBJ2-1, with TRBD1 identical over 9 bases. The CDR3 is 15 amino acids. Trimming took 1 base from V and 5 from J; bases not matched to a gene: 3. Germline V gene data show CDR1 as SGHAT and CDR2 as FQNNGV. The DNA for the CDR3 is TGTGCCAGCAGCTTAGCAGGACAGGGGAACAATGAGCAGTTCTTC. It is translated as CASSLAGQGNNEQFF.

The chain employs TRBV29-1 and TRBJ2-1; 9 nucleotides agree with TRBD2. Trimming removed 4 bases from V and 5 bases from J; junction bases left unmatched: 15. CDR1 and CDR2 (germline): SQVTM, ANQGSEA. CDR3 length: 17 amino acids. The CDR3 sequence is CSVGPQPGLAGNNEQFF. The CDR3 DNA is TGCAGCGTTGGTCCCCAACCCGGGCTAGCGGGAAACAATGAGCAGTTCTTC.

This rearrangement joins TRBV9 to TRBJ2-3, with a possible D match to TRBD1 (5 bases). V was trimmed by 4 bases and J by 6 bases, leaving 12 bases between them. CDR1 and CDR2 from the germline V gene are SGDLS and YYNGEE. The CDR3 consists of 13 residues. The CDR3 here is CASSSRTLDTQYF. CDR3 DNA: TGTGCCAGCAGCTCCCGGACATTGGATACGCAGTATTTT.

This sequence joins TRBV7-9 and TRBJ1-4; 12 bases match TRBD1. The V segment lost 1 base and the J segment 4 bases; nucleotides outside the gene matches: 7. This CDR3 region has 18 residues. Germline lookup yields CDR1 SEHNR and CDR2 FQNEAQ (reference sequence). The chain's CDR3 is CASSLVGTGGSSNEKLFF. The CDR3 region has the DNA TGTGCCAGCAGCTTAGTTGGGACAGGGGGCTCAAGTAATGAAAAACTGTTTTTT. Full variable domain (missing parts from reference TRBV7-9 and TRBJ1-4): DTGVSQNPRHKITKRGQNVTFRCDPISEHNRLYWYRQTLGQGPEFLTYFQNEAQLEKSRLLSDRFSAERPKGSFSTLEIQRTEQGDSAMYLCASSLVGTGGSSNEKLFFGSGTQLSVL.

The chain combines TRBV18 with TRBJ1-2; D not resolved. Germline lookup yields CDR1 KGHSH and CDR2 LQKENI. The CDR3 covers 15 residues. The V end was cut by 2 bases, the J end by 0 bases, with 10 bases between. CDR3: CASSPRTGSNYGYTF. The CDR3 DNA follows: TGTGCCAGCTCACCAAGAACGGGTTCTAACTATGGCTACACCTTC.

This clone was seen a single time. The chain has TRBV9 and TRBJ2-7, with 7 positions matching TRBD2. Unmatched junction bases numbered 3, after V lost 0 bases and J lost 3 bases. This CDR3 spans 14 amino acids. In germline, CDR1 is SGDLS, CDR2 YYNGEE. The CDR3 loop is CASSVGAGVYEQYF. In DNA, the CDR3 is TGTGCCAGCAGCGTAGGGGCGGGGGTCTACGAGCAGTACTTC.

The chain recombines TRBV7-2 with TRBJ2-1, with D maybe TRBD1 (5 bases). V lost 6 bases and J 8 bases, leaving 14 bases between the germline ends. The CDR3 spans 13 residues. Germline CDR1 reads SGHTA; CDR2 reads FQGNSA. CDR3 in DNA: TGTGCCAGCAGTGCCCCAGGGTTCGATGAGCAGTTCTTC. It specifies CASSAPGFDEQFF.

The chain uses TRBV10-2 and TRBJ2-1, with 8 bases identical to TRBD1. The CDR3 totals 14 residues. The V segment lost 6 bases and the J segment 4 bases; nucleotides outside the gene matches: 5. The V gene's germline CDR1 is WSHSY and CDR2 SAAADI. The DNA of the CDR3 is TGCGCCAGCAGCGAGACAGGGGTGTACAATGAGCAGTTCTTC. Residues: CASSETGVYNEQFF.

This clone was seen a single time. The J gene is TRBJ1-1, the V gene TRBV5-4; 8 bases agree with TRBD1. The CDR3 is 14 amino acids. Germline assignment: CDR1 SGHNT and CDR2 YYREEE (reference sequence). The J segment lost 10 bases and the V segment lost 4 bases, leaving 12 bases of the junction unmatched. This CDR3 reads CASSVPGQALGAFF. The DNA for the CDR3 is TGTGCCAGCAGCGTCCCGGGACAGGCCCTGGGAGCTTTCTTT.

The DNA of the CDR3 is TGTGCCAGCAGTCTCAAGTGGGGGGACAGAAATTCACCCCTCCACTTT. The encoded protein is CASSLKWGDRNSPLHF. The chain is built from TRBV27 and TRBJ1-6, with 7 bases aligning to TRBD1. Germline lookup yields CDR1 MNHEY and CDR2 SMNVEV (reference sequence). This CDR3 is 16 amino acids long. The trim removed 5 bases at V and 7 bases at J, leaving 11 bases unmatched.

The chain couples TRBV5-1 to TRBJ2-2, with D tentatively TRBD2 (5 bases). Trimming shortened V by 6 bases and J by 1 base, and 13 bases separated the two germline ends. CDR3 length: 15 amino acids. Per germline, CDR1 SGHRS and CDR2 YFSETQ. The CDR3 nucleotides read TGCGCCAGCAAGGCCGTAGAGGGGAACACCGGGGAGCTGTTTTTT. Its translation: CASKAVEGNTGELFF.

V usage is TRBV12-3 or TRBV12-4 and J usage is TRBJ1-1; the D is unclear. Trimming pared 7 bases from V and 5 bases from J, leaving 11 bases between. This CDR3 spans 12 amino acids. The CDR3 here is CASTFSGTEAFF. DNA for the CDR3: TGTGCCAGCACCTTTAGCGGTACTGAAGCTTTCTTT.

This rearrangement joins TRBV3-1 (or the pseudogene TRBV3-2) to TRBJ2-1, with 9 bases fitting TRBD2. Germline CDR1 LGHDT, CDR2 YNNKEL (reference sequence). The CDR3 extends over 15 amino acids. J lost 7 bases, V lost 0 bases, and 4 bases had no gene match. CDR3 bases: TGTGCCAGCAGCCAAGAGGGGACTAGCTGGAATGAGCAGTTCTTC. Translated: CASSQEGTSWNEQFF.

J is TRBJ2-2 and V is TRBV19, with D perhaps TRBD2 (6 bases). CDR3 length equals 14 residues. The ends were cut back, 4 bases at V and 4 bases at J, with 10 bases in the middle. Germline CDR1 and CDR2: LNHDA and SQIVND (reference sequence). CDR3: CASSRGVRTGELFF. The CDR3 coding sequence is TGTGCCAGTAGTAGGGGGGTTCGCACCGGGGAGCTGTTTTTT.

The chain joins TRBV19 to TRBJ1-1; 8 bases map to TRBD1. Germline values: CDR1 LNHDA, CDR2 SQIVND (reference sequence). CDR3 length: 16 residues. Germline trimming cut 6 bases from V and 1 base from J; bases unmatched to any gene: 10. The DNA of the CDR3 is TGTGCCAGTAGGGGGGTGCAGGGGGCCGGGAACACTGAAGCTTTCTTT. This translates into CASRGVQGAGNTEAFF.

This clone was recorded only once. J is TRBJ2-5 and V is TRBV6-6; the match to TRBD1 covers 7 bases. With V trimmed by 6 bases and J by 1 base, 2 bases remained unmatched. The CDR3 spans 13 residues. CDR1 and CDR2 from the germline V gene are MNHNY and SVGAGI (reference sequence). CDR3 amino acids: CASRGQAQETQYF. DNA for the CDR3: TGTGCCAGCAGAGGACAGGCCCAAGAGACCCAGTACTTC.

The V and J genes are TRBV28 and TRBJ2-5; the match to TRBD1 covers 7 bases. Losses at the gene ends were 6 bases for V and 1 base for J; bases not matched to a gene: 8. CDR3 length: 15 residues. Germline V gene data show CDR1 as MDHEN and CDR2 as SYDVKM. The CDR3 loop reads CASREDRNFQETQYF. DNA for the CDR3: TGTGCCAGCAGAGAGGACAGGAACTTCCAAGAGACCCAGTACTTC. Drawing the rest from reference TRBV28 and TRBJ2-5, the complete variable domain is DVKVTQSSRYLVKRTGEKVFLECVQDMDHENMFWYRQDPGLGLRLIYFSYDVKMKEKGDIPEGYSVSREKKERFSLILESASTNQTSMYLCASREDRNFQETQYFGPGTRLLVL.

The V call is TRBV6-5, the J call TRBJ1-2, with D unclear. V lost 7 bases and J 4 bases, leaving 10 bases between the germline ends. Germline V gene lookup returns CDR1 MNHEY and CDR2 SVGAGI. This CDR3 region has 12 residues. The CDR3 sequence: CASKPSVYGYTF. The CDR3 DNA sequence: TGTGCCAGCAAACCGTCGGTCTATGGCTACACCTTC.

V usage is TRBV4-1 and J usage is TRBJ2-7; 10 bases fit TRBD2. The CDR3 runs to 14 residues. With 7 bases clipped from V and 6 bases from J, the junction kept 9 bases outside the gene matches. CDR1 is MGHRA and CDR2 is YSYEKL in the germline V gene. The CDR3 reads CASKGTSVGGEQYF. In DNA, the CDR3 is TGCGCCAGCAAAGGGACTAGCGTTGGAGGCGAGCAGTACTTC.

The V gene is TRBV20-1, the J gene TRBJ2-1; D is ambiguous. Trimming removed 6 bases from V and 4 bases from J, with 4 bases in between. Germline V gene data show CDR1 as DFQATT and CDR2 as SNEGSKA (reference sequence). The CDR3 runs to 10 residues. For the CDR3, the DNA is TGCAGTGCCGTATACAATGAGCAGTTCTTC. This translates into CSAVYNEQFF.

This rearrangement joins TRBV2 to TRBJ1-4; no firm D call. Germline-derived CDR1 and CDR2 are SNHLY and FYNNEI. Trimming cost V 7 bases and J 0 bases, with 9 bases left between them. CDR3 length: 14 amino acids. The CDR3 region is CASNQQATNEKLFF. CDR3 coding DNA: TGTGCCAGCAATCAGCAGGCAACTAATGAAAAACTGTTTTTT.

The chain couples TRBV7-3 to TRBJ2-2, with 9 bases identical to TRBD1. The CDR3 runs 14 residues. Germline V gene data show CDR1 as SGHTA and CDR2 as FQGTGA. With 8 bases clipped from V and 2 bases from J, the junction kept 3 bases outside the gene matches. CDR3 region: CASGTGINTGELFF. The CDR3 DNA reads TGTGCCAGCGGGACAGGGATAAACACCGGGGAGCTGTTTTTT.